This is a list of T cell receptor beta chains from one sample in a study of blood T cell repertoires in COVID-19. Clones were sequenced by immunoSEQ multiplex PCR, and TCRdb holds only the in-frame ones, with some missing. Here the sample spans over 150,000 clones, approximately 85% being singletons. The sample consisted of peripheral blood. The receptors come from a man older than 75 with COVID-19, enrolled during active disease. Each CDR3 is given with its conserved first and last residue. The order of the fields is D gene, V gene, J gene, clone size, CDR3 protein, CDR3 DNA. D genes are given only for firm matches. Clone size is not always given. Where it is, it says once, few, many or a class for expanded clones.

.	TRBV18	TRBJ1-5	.	CASSPSTERTLPQHF	TGTGCCAGCTCACCTTCAACAGAGAGGACTCTGCCCCAGCATTTT
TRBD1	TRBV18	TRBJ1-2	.	CASSRGTGSNYGYTF	TGTGCCAGCTCACGCGGGACAGGGTCTAACTATGGCTACACCTTC
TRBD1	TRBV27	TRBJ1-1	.	CASSPRQGVAPRGRAFF	TGTGCCAGCAGCCCCAGACAGGGCGTAGCACCGAGGGGGAGAGCTTTCTTT
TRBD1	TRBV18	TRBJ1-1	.	CASSPRQGRDAEAFF	TGTGCCAGCTCACCCCGACAGGGGCGGGATGCTGAAGCTTTCTTT
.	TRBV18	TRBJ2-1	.	CASSPRGKVNEQFF	TGTGCCAGCTCACCCAGGGGAAAGGTCAATGAGCAGTTCTTC
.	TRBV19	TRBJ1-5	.	CASSRWGGSNQPQHF	TGTGCCAGTAGTCGGTGGGGAGGAAGCAATCAGCCCCAGCATTTT
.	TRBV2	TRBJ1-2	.	CASSTEQDYGYTF	TGTGCCAGCAGTACGGAACAGGACTATGGCTACACCTTC
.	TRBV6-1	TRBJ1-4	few	CASSEGSVNEKLFF	TGTGCCAGCAGTGAAGGGAGCGTCAATGAAAAACTGTTTTTT
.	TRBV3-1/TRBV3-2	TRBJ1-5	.	CASSPQGASGNQPQHF	TGTGCCAGCAGCCCCCAAGGGGCTTCGGGCAATCAGCCCCAGCATTTT
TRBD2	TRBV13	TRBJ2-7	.	CASSSAGGEQYF	TGTGCCAGCAGCTCCGCGGGGGGCGAGCAGTACTTC
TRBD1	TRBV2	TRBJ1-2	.	CASEQGGRYGYTF	TGTGCCAGCGAACAGGGGGGTAGATATGGCTACACCTTC
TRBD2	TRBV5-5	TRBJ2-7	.	CASSLERETYEQYF	TGTGCCAGCAGCTTGGAGCGGGAGACCTACGAGCAGTACTTC
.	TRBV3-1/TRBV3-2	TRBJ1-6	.	CASSPTRGYNSPLHF	TGTGCCAGCAGCCCAACAAGGGGCTATAATTCACCCCTCCACTTT
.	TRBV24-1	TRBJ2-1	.	CATSDQGQSAQFF	TGTGCCACCAGTGACCAGGGGCAGTCGGCGCAGTTCTTC
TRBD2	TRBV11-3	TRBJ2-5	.	CASSPRDSGGYQETQYF	TGTGCCAGCAGCCCCCGGGATAGCGGGGGGTACCAAGAGACCCAGTACTTC
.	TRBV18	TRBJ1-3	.	CASSPPGAGNTIYF	TGTGCCAGCTCACCACCAGGAGCTGGAAACACCATATATTTT
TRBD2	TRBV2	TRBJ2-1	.	CASLPVSAGDNEQFF	TGTGCCAGCCTACCGGTCTCAGCGGGGGACAATGAGCAGTTCTTC
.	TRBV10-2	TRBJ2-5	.	CASSVDRETGKETQYF	TGCGCCAGCAGTGTGGATCGGGAGACAGGGAAAGAGACCCAGTACTTC
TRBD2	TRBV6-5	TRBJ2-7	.	CASTRAGGAYEQYF	TGTGCCAGCACCCGAGCGGGGGGGGCCTACGAGCAGTACTTC
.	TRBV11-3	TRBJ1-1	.	CASTRRQGGFGEAFF	TGTGCCAGCACCCGGCGTCAGGGAGGCTTTGGGGAAGCTTTCTTT
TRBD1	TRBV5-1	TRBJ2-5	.	CASSLLGQGPKETQYF	TGCGCCAGCAGCTTGTTAGGACAGGGGCCAAAAGAGACCCAGTACTTC
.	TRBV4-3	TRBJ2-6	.	CASSQDTGNSGANVLTF	TGCGCCAGCAGCCAAGATACAGGAAACTCTGGGGCCAACGTCCTGACTTTC
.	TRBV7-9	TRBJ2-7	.	CASSFSGNRRYEQYF	TGTGCCAGCAGTTTCTCGGGTAATAGGCGCTACGAGCAGTACTTC
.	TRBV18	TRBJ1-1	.	CASSQDGGDTEAFF	TGTGCCAGCTCACAGGACGGCGGGGACACTGAAGCTTTCTTT
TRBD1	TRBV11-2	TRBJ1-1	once	CASSSRDSLNTEAFF	TGTGCCAGCAGCTCCCGGGACAGCTTGAACACTGAAGCTTTCTTT
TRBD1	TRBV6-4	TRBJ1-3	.	CASSDWGQVSSGNTIYF	TGTGCCAGCAGTGACTGGGGACAGGTGAGCTCTGGAAACACCATATATTTT
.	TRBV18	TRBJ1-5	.	CASSPDSLSNQPQHF	TGTGCCAGCTCACCAGACAGTTTAAGCAATCAGCCCCAGCATTTT
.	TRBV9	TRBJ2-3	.	CASSVFSGTDTQYF	TGTGCCAGCAGCGTATTTAGCGGCACAGATACGCAGTATTTT
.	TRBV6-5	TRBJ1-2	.	CASSYSGQVYGYTF	TGTGCCAGCAGTTACTCGGGGCAGGTTTATGGCTATACCTTC
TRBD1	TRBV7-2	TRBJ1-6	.	CASSYGGTGGGSPLHF	TGTGCCAGCAGCTATGGAGGGACAGGGGGCGGTTCACCCCTCCACTTT
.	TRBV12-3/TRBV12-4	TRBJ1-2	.	CASNFDRNYGYTF	TGTGCCAGCAACTTCGACAGGAACTATGGCTACACCTTC
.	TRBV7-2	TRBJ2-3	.	CASSLLQGTGDTQYF	TGTGCCAGCAGCTTACTGCAGGGGACGGGAGATACGCAGTATTTT
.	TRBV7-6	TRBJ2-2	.	CASSFGDSGELFF	TGTGCCAGCAGCTTCGGAGACAGCGGGGAGCTGTTTTTT
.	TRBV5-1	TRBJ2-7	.	CASSPSIPSYEQYF	TGCGCCAGCAGCCCAAGCATACCCTCCTACGAGCAGTACTTC
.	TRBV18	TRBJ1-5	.	CASSPISSNQPQHF	TGTGCCAGCTCACCAATCAGTAGCAATCAGCCCCAGCATTTT
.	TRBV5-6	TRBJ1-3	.	CASSLRVSGNTIYF	TGTGCCAGCAGCTTGCGGGTTTCTGGAAACACCATATATTTT
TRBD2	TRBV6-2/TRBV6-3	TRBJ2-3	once	CASNPTSGVYFDTDTQYF	TGTGCCAGCAACCCGACTAGCGGGGTCTATTTTGACACAGATACGCAGTATTTT
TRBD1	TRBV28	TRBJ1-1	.	CASSSGTGGLRAFF	TGTGCCAGCAGTTCCGGGACAGGGGGACTTCGAGCTTTCTTT
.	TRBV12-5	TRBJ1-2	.	CASGSYGYTF	TGTGCTAGTGGGTCTTATGGCTACACCTTC
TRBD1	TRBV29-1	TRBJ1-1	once	CSVGLTGFNTEAFF	TGCAGCGTTGGGCTGACAGGGTTTAACACTGAAGCTTTCTTT
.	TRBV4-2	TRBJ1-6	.	CASSQDPAGVSPLHF	TGTGCCAGCAGCCAAGATCCGGCAGGGGTATCACCCCTCCACTTT
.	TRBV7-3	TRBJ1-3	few	CASSLGAGNTIYF	TGTGCCAGCAGTTTGGGCGCTGGAAACACCATATATTTT
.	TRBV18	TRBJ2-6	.	CASSPSSGANVLTF	TGTGCCAGCTCACCGAGCTCTGGGGCCAACGTCCTGACTTTC
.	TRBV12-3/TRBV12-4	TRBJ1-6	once	CASSTGWGSPLHF	TGTGCCAGCAGTACAGGGTGGGGTTCACCCCTCCACTTT